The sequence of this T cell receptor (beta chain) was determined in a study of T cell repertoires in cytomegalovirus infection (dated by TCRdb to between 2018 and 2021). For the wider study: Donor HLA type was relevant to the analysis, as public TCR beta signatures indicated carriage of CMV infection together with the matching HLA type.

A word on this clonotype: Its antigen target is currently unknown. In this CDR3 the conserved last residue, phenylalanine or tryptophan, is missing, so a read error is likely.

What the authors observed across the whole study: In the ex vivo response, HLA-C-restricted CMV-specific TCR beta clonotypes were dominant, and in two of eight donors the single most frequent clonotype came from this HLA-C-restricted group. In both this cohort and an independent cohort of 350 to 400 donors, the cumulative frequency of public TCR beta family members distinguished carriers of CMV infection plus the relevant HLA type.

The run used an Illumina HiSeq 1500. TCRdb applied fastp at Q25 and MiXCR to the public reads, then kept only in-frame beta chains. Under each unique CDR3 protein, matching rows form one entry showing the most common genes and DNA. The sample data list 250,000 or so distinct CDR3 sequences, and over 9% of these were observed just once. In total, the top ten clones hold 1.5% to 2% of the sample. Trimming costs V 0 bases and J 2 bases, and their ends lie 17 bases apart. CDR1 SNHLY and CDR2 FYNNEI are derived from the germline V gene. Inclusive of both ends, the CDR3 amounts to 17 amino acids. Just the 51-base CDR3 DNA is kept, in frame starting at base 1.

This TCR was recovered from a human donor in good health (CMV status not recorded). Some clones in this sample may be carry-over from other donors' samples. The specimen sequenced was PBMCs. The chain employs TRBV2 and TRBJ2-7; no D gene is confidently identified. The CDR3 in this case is CASSEAPLRNSPYEQYL. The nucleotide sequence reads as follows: TGTGCCAGCAGTGAAGCCCCACTACGGAACTCCCCCTACGAGCAGTACCTC.